This record concerns one T cell receptor beta chain sequence. The data belong to a study of shared clonotypes between healthy human individuals. Genomic DNA (from each subset) was split evenly across several immunoSEQ plates. The protocol was immunoSEQ multiplex PCR, while the TCRdb copy is restricted to in-frame clones and leaves out a portion. Of a few million clones listed, 90% to 95% are singletons. V trimming: 4 bases; J trimming: 4 bases; junction bases outside the gene matches: 2. CDR3 length: 13 amino acids. The V gene's germline CDR1 is SGHVS and CDR2 FQNEAQ. Every donor, a Caucasian adult, lived in Nashville, Tennessee.

Specimen: naive CD4+ T cells from PBMCs. As for subset: CD45RA+ positively selected. The rearrangement joins TRBV7-8 to TRBJ2-5, with 8 bases lining up with TRBD1. The receptor was derived from a man between 18 and 35 years old in good health. Some clones in this sample may be carry-over from other donors' samples. The CDR3 here is CASSSDRAETQYF. The DNA of the CDR3 is TGTGCCAGCAGCTCGGACAGGGCAGAGACCCAGTACTTC.